The following is a TCR beta chain sequence with its context. These data originate in a study of blood T cell repertoires in COVID-19. Study details: Sources were T cells, B-cell-depleted T cells, or PBMCs; the material itself was cDNA or gDNA.

The germline V gene has CDR1 SGHTA and CDR2 FQGNSA. V was clipped by 2 bases and J by 2 bases; unmatched bases: 15. The CDR3 loop spans 19 amino acids. Per the original methods: Scientists estimated how many nucleated cells there were by amplifying reference gene primers. The method was immunoSEQ multiplex PCR; TCRdb's version includes in-frame clones alone and lacks a portion of them. D and trimming were read from the DNA, whereas the V and J calls and clone size are those reported in that table. The data contain hundreds of thousands of clones, about 89% of them singletons. Material: peripheral blood. The receptor was derived from a man in his 60s who had recovered from COVID-19. The chain employs TRBV7-2 and TRBJ2-3; 8 nucleotides agree with TRBD2. CDR3 coding DNA: TGTGCCAGCAGCTTAACTTGGCCTAGCGGGTCACGTATCACAGATACGCAGTATTTT. Translation: CASSLTWPSGSRITDTQYF.